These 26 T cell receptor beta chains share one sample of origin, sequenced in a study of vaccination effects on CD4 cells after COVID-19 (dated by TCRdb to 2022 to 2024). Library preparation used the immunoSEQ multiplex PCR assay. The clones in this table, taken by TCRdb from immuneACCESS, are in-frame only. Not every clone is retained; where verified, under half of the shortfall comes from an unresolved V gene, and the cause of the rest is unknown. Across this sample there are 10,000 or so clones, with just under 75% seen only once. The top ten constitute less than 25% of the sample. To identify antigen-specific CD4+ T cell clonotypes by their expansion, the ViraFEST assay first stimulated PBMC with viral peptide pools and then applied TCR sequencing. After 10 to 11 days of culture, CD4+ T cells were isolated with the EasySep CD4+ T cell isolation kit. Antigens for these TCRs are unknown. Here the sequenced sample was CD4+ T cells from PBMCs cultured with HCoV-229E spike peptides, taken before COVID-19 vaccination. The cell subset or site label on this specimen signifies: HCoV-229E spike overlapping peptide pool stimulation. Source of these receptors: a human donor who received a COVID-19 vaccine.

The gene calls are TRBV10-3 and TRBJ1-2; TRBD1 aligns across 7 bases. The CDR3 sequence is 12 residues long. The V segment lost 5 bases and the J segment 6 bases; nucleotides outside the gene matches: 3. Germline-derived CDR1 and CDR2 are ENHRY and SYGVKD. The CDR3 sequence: CAISPQGDGYTF. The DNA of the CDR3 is TGTGCCATCAGTCCTCAGGGGGATGGCTACACCTTC.

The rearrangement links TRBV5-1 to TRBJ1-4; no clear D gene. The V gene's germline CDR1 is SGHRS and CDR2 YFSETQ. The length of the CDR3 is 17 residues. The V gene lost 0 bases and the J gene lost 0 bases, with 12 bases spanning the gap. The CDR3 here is CASSLEFGFSTNEKLFF. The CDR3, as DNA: TGCGCCAGCAGCTTGGAATTCGGCTTCTCAACTAATGAAAAACTGTTTTTT.

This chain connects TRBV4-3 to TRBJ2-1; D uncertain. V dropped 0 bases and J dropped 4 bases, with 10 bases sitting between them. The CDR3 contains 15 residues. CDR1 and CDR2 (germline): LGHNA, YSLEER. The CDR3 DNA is TGCGCCAGCAGCCAAGACGTTGGACCGTACAATGAGCAGTTCTTC. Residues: CASSQDVGPYNEQFF.

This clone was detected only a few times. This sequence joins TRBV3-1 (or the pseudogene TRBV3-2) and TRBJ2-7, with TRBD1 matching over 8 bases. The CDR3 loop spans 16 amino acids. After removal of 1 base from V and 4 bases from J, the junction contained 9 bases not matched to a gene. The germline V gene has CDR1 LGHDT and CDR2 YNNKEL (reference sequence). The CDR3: CASSQGEKTGAYEQYF. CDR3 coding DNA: TGTGCCAGCAGCCAAGGGGAGAAGACAGGGGCTTACGAGCAGTACTTC.

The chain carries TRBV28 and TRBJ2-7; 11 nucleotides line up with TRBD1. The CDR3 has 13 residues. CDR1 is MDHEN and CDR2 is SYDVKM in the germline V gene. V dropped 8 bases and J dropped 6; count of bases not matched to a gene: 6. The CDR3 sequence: CASGRTGGFEQYF. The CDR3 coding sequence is TGTGCCAGCGGCCGGACAGGGGGCTTCGAGCAGTACTTC.

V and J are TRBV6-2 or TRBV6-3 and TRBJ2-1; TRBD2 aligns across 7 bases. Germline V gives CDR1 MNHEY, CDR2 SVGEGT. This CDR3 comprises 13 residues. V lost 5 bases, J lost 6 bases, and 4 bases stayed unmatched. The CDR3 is CASSHGGFNEQFF. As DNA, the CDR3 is TGTGCCAGCAGTCACGGGGGGTTCAATGAGCAGTTCTTC.

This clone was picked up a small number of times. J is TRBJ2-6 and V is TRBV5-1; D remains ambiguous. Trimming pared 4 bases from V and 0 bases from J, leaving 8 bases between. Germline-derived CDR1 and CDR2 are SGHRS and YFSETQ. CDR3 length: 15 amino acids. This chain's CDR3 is CASSDSRSGANVLTF. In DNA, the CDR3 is TGCGCCAGCAGCGACTCGCGCTCTGGGGCCAACGTCCTGACTTTC.

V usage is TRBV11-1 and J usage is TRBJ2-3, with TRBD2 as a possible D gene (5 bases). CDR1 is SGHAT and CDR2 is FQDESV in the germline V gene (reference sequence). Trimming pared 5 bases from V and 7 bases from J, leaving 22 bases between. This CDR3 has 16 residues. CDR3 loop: CASSTKSGMVLHTQYF. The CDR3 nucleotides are TGTGCCAGCAGCACCAAGTCCGGGATGGTACTACATACGCAGTATTTT. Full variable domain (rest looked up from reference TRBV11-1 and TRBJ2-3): EAEVAQSPRYKITEKSQAVAFWCDPISGHATLYWYRQILGQGPELLVQFQDESVVDDSQLPKDRFSAERLKGVDSTLKIQPAELGDSAMYLCASSTKSGMVLHTQYFGPGTRLTVL.

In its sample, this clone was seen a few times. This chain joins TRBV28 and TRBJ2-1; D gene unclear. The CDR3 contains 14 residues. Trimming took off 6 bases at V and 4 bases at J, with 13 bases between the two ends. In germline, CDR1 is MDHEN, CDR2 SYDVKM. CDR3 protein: CASSATEPYNEQFF. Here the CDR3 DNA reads TGTGCCAGCAGCGCAACAGAGCCTTACAATGAGCAGTTCTTC. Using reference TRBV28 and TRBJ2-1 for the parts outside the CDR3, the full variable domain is DVKVTQSSRYLVKRTGEKVFLECVQDMDHENMFWYRQDPGLGLRLIYFSYDVKMKEKGDIPEGYSVSREKKERFSLILESASTNQTSMYLCASSATEPYNEQFFGPGTRLTVL.

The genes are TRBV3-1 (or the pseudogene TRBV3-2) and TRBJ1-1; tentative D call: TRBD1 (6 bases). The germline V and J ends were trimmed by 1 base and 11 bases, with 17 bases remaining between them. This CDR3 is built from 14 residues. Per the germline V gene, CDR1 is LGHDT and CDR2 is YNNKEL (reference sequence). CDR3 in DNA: TGTGCCAGCAGCCAAGGCCGCCCTACAGGGTTGGCTTTCTTT. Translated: CASSQGRPTGLAFF.

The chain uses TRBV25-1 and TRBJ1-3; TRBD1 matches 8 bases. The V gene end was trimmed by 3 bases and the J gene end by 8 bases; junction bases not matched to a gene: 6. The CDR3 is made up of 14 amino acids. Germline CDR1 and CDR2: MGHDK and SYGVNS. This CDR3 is CASSETGDLDTIYF. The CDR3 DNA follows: TGTGCCAGCAGTGAGACAGGGGATTTAGACACCATATATTTT.

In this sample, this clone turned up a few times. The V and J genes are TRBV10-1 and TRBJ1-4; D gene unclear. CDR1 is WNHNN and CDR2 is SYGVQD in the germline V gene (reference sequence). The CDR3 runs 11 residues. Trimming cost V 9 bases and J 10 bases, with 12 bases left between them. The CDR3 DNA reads TGCGCCAGGCTCTCCTTTGGAAAACTGTTTTTT. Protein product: CARLSFGKLFF.

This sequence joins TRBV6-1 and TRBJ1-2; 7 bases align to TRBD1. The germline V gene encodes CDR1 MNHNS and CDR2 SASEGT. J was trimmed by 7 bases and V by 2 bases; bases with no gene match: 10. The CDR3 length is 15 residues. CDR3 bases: TGTGCCAGCAGTGAACGTGGGGGGACAGTTGGTGGCTACACCTTC. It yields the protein CASSERGGTVGGYTF.

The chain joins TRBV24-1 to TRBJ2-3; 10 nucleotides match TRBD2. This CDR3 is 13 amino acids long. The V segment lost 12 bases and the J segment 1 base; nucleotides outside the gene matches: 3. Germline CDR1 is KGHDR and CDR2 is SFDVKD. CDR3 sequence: CAVGLAGTDTQYF. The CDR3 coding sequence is TGTGCCGTAGGACTAGCGGGCACAGATACGCAGTATTTT.

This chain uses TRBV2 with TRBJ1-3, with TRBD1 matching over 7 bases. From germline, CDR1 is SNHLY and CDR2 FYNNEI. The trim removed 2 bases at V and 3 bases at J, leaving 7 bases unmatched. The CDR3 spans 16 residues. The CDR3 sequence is CASSESAGGVGNTIYF. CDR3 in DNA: TGTGCCAGCAGTGAATCGGCAGGGGGAGTTGGAAACACCATATATTTT.

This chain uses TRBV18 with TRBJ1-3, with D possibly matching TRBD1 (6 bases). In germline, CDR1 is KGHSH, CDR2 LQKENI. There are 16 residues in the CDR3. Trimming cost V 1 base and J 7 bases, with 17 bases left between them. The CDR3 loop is CASSPRTGTIGNTIYF. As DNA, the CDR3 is TGTGCCAGCTCACCACGTACAGGGACCATCGGGAACACCATATATTTT.

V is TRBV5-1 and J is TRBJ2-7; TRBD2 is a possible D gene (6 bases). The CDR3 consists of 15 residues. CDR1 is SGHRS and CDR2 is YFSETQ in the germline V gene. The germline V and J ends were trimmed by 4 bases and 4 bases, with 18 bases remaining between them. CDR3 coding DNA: TGCGCCAGCAGCCCCGGGCGGGCTAGCGATTACGAGCAGTACTTC. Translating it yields CASSPGRASDYEQYF.

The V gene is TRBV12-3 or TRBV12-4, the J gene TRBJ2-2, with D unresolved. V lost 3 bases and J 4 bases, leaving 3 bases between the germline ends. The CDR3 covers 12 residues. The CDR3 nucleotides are TGTGCCAGCAGTTTCACCACCGGGGAGCTGTTTTTT. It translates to CASSFTTGELFF.

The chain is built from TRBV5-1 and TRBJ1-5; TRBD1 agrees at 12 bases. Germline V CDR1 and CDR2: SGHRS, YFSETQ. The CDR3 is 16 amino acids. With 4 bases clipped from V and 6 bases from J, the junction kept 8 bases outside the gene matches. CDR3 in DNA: TGCGCCAGCAGCGACGGGACAGGGGGCCGTGGTCAGCCCCAGCATTTT. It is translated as CASSDGTGGRGQPQHF. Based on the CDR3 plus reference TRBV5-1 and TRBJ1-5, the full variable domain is KAGVTQTPRYLIKTRGQQVTLSCSPISGHRSVSWYQQTPGQGLQFLFEYFSETQRNKGNFPGRFSGRQFSNSRSEMNVSTLELGDSALYLCASSDGTGGRGQPQHFGDGTRLSIL.

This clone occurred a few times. The CDR3 nucleotides read TGCGCCAGCAGCTTGAGGGCTAGCGGTACCCAAGAGACCCAGTACTTC. Protein product: CASSLRASGTQETQYF. The V gene is TRBV5-1, the J gene TRBJ2-5; 7 positions agree with TRBD2. CDR1 and CDR2 (germline): SGHRS, YFSETQ. V was clipped by 1 base and J by 1 base; unmatched bases: 7. This CDR3 is 16 amino acids long.

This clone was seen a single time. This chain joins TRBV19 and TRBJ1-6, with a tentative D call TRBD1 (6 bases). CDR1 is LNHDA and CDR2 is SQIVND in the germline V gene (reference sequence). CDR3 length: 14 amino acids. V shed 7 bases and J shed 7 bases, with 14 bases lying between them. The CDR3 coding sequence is TGTGCCAGTATGGAACAGGGAGGGAATTCACCCCTCCACTTT. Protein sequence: CASMEQGGNSPLHF.

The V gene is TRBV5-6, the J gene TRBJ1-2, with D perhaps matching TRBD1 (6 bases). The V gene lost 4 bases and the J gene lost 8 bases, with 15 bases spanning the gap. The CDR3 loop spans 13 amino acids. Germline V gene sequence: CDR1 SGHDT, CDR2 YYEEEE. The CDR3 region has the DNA TGTGCCAGCAGCCGCGACAGGACGAGGGGCTACACCTTC. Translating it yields CASSRDRTRGYTF.

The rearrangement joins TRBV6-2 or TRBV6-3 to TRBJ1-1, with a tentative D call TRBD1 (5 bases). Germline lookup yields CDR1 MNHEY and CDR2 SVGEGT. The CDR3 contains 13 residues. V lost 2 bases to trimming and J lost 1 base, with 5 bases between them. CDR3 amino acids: CASSYRGNTEAFF. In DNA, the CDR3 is TGTGCCAGCAGTTACAGGGGGAACACTGAAGCTTTCTTT.

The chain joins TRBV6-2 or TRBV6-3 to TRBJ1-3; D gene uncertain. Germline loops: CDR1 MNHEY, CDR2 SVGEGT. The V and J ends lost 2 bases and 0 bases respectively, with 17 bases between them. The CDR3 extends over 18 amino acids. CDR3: CASSYANQQLRSGNTIYF. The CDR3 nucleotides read TGTGCCAGCAGTTACGCAAATCAACAGCTACGCTCTGGAAACACCATATATTTT.

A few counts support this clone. The CDR3 region is CASSSYNEQFF. CDR3 sequence (DNA): TGTGCCAGTAGTAGCTACAATGAGCAGTTCTTC. J is TRBJ2-1 and V is TRBV19; D unresolved. The germline gives CDR1 LNHDA, CDR2 SQIVND (reference sequence). The germline V and J ends were trimmed by 4 bases and 3 bases, with 1 base remaining between them. CDR3 length: 11 residues. Full variable domain (rest looked up from reference TRBV19 and TRBJ2-1): DGGITQSPKYLFRKEGQNVTLSCEQNLNHDAMYWYRQDPGQGLRLIYYSQIVNDFQKGDIAEGYSVSREKKESFPLTVTSAQKNPTAFYLCASSSYNEQFFGPGTRLTVL.

This CDR3 is CASSVRRSDRRGANYGYTF. CDR3 sequence (DNA): TGTGCCAGCAGTGTAAGGCGTTCCGACAGGAGAGGAGCTAACTATGGCTACACCTTC. This sequence joins TRBV6-1 and TRBJ1-2; perhaps TRBD1 as D (6 bases). The ends were cut back, 4 bases at V and 0 bases at J, with 24 bases in the middle. The CDR3 is 19 amino acids. Germline V lookup: CDR1 MNHNS, CDR2 SASEGT.